This is a list of T cell receptor beta chains from one sample in a study of cytomegalovirus exposure and HLA in healthy donors. TCRdb keeps only in-frame clones here, not all; method: immunoSEQ multiplex PCR. Seen here are around 190,000 clones, over 75% observed once, and the top ten hold 2.9%. Sample: PBMCs. The receptors were sampled from a woman aged 25 to 39 in good health and CMV-seronegative. CDR3s include the opening cysteine and the closing phenylalanine or tryptophan. Fields, in order: V gene, D gene, J gene, clone size, CDR3 DNA, CDR3 protein. A D gene is named only where the DNA matches it firmly. Only some rows state a clone size, as once, few, many or a class for expanded clones.

>TRBV6-5|TRBD2|TRBJ2-7|once
TGTGCCAGCACCCCGACTAGCGGGAGCCACGAGCAGTACTTC
CASTPTSGSHEQYF
>TRBV19|TRBD1|TRBJ1-6|-
TGTGCCAGTAGGGTTACAGGGGGCGAGTCACCCCTCCACTTT
CASRVTGGESPLHF
>TRBV18|TRBD1|TRBJ2-7|-
TGTGCCAGCTCACCCCCAGCCCAACAGGGGACCTACGAGCAGTACTTC
CASSPPAQQGTYEQYF
>TRBV7-9|-|TRBJ1-2|few
TGTGCCAGCAGCTTAGGCCAGACAGTAGCTAACTATGGCTACACCTTC
CASSLGQTVANYGYTF
>TRBV6-6|-|TRBJ2-5|-
TGTGCCAGCAACGGGGGAGAGATTACAGAGACCCAGTACTTC
CASNGGEITETQYF
>TRBV11-2|-|TRBJ1-4|-
TGTGCCAGCAGCTGGCCCAAGGGTTCCGCGGGGGTTGAAAAACTGTTTTTT
CASSWPKGSAGVEKLFF
>TRBV6-5|-|TRBJ1-2|once
TGTGCCAGCAGTGTGCAGGGGACCCTAGGGAGAGGCTACACCTTC
CASSVQGTLGRGYTF
>TRBV27|TRBD2|TRBJ2-5|-
TGTGCCAGCAGTTTAAGACTAGCGGGAGAGACCCAGTACTTC
CASSLRLAGETQYF
>TRBV4-1|-|TRBJ1-2|-
TGCGCCAGCAGCCAAGATTCATCGACAAGACCTAACCTTGGCTACACCTTC
CASSQDSSTRPNLGYTF
>TRBV4-1|-|TRBJ1-4|-
TGCGCCAGCAGCCAAGAAGTACGCAGGGTAAATGAAAAACTGTTTTTT
CASSQEVRRVNEKLFF
>TRBV5-4|TRBD2|TRBJ2-3|-
TGTGCCAGCAGCATTAGCGGGGACATCACAGATACGCAGTATTTT
CASSISGDITDTQYF
>TRBV28|-|TRBJ2-7|-
TGTGCCAGCAGTGCTAACAGGGCACCCTACGAGCAGTACTTC
CASSANRAPYEQYF
>TRBV9|TRBD2|TRBJ2-1|few
TGTGCCAGCAGCTTCCGCTCGGGTTTAGCGGGCGAGCAGTTCTTC
CASSFRSGLAGEQFF
>TRBV5-1|-|TRBJ1-2|-
TGCGCCAGCAGCTTGACCAGTACTAACTATGGCTACACCTTC
CASSLTSTNYGYTF
>TRBV30|TRBD2|TRBJ2-3|-
TGTGCCTGGAGCGAAACCGGGACTAGTACTAGAGATACGCAGTATTTT
CAWSETGTSTRDTQYF
>TRBV19|TRBD1|TRBJ2-7|-
TGTGCCAGTACCCCAGGACAGGACTACGAGCAGTACTTC
CASTPGQDYEQYF
>TRBV5-1|-|TRBJ1-1|-
TGCGCCAGCGGGGGCAGGTTTGGCACTGAAGCTTTCTTT
CASGGRFGTEAFF
>TRBV19|-|TRBJ1-2|-
TGTGCCAGTAGCCTGGGGGCAGGGCTCGTTCCGGGCTACACCTTC
CASSLGAGLVPGYTF
>TRBV7-9|-|TRBJ1-1|few
TGTGCCAGCAGCTTAGGGGGACTCCTGAGGACTGAAGCTTTCTTT
CASSLGGLLRTEAFF
>TRBV5-5|TRBD1|TRBJ1-2|once
TGTGCCAGCAGCATGACCGGGACAGTCTATGGCTACACCTTC
CASSMTGTVYGYTF
>TRBV10-3|TRBD1|TRBJ2-7|-
TGTGCCACATCAGGGGGCAGGGGCCCGACAGGCGAGCAGTACTTC
CATSGGRGPTGEQYF
>TRBV5-1|TRBD1|TRBJ2-1|-
TGCGCCAGCAGCTTGCCTCCAGGGGGAACCAATGAGCAGTTCTTC
CASSLPPGGTNEQFF